The following is a T cell receptor (beta chain) sequence with its context. Profiled with immunoSEQ multiplex PCR; TCRdb holds only in-frame clones, not every one. The data hold tens of thousands of clones, with over 65% observed a single time. Patients of the Seattle cohort, enrolled during active infection, were followed longitudinally. This record comes from a study of blood T cell repertoires in COVID-19. Sequencing was performed on peripheral blood. The sequence came from a man older than 75 with COVID-19, enrolled during active disease.

The CDR3 spells CASSPRDSSINYGYTF. The CDR3 bases are TGCGCCAGCAGCCCCCGTGACAGTTCGATAAACTATGGCTACACCTTC. The rearrangement uses TRBV5-1 and TRBJ1-2, with D perhaps matching TRBD1 (5 bases). The CDR3 length is 16 residues. V gave up 4 bases and J gave up 2 bases, with 18 bases separating them. Germline CDR1 reads SGHRS; CDR2 reads YFSETQ. Full variable domain (remainder filled in from reference TRBV5-1 and TRBJ1-2): KAGVTQTPRYLIKTRGQQVTLSCSPISGHRSVSWYQQTPGQGLQFLFEYFSETQRNKGNFPGRFSGRQFSNSRSEMNVSTLELGDSALYLCASSPRDSSINYGYTFGSGTRLTVV.